The clone carrying this TCR beta chain has ten or more counts. The antigen is unknown. The source of the sample is a study of early T cells in non-severe SARS-CoV-2 infection. Across the study: Sequencing used unsorted whole-blood bulk RNA, so chains lack pairing. Study results and limitations: Reliance on VDJdb matching favored anti-spike CD8 responses; private and CD4 specificities were missed.

Individual cDNA molecules received unique molecular identifiers during library preparation. TCRdb re-derived calls from the 5' RACE reads in MiXCR, one entry per CDR3 protein. In the table there are about 46,000 distinct CDR3 sequences, approximately 8.5% of which are singletons. Germline values: CDR1 DFQATT, CDR2 SNEGSKA (reference sequence). V was trimmed by 2 bases and J by 6 bases, leaving 14 bases between them. The CDR3 runs to 13 residues. The specimen sequenced was whole blood. The chain recombines TRBV20-1 with TRBJ2-7; D may match TRBD1 or TRBD2 (7 bases each). This TCR was sampled from an adult who was a healthcare worker with PCR-confirmed SARS-CoV-2 infection or an uninfected control (not recorded which). CDR3 nucleotide sequence: TGCAGTGCTAGATCCAGGGGGGGACTCGAGCAGTACTTC. This gives the protein CSARSRGGLEQYF.